This T cell receptor (beta chain) stems from a study of blood T cell repertoires in COVID-19 (dated by TCRdb to the early 2020s). Study-wide context: Samples from collaborators originated in the United States, Italy and Spain and spanned both the acute and convalescent phases of COVID-19. The samples were drawn from two sources: the first 160 participants of the ongoing ImmuneRACE study, and 1,200 or so subjects contributed by 6 global collaborators. The material from the prospective study consisted of cDNA or gDNA derived from T cells, B-cell-depleted T cells, or PBMCs. Where available, HLA class I and class II types were taken from metadata supplied by the sample provider and were not determined by assay-based typing. The sample metadata nearly always contained a de-identified subject ID, COVID-19 status, age in years and sex. Deeply sampled blood TCRbeta repertoires from subjects exposed to, actively infected with, or recovered from COVID-19 were included in the dataset. The repertoires were made available in a free public database intended to serve as a resource for research on the immune response to SARS-CoV-2. Here is what the overall study found, with its caveats: The quantity of clinical and demographic metadata differed by source and by participant and was supplied without curation.

There are a few counts of this clone. No cognate antigen has been identified for it. No quality values exist for individual bases; no much larger clone is one base distant. In the prospective study, participants were 18 to 89 years old, resided in about two dozen geographic areas of the United States, and were enrolled through a virtual design. To assign participants to cohorts, the prospective study relied on clinical history that participants themselves reported in a screening survey and a study questionnaire. ImmuneRACE Cohort 3 recovered participants were defined by two consecutive negative NP/OP PCR tests, healthcare professional clearance, or symptom resolution. Each participant in the prospective study had whole blood, serum and a nasopharyngeal or oropharyngeal swab collected by mobile phlebotomists. Over an approximately 2-month period, participants in the prospective study had the option of providing additional blood draws and questionnaires. Before DNA extraction, prospective study blood samples were shipped either frozen or at room temperature.

TCRbeta CDR3 regions were amplified from genomic DNA by means of the immunoSEQ Assay, a bias-controlled multiplex PCR. In the paper's pipeline: Within the assay, amplification of reference gene primers was used to estimate how many nucleated cells each sample contained. Sequence reads were collapsed and filtered to measure the absolute abundance of every unique TCRbeta CDR3 rearrangement. Productive Simpson clonality was computed per sample as the square root of Simpson's diversity index over productive rearrangements. Not all clones reach the TCRdb copy of this immuneACCESS table, which keeps in-frame sequences only. Checked studies attribute under half of the gap to unresolved V genes and leave the rest unexplained. V and J calls plus clone size are reproduced from that table; the DNA served to infer D and trimming. Within this sample are more than 150,000 clones, with over 70% of them counted one time only. The ten largest clones take up 11% of the sample.

V is trimmed back by 2 bases and J by 4 bases, and the junction contains 4 bases that no gene match accounts for. From the cysteine through the phenylalanine, the CDR3 covers 15 amino acids. Only the CDR3 portion is preserved as DNA: 45 bases, with reading frame beginning at the first base. CDR1 and CDR2 were assigned from the germline V gene as SNHLY and FYNNEI. The sequence links TRBV2 to TRBJ2-1; TRBD2 agrees with 8 junctional bases. This receptor was obtained from a man aged 45-60 years who had recovered from COVID-19. Sequencing was performed on PBMCs or T cells enriched from blood (not recorded which). The CDR3: CASSESGLVYNEQFF. The nucleotide sequence is TGTGCCAGCAGTGAATCGGGACTAGTATACAATGAGCAGTTCTTC.